What follows are 14 T cell receptor beta chains derived from one specimen sequenced in a study of T cell clusters in autoimmune cytopenias. Each sample's input was around 270 ng genomic DNA, some 40,000 genome equivalents. TRB rearrangements were amplified by touch-down multiplex PCR with mixed TRB-A/B primers. TCRdb reprocessed the multiplex PCR reads; each CDR3 protein has one entry and no DNA is given. The table counts roughly 5,200 distinct CDR3 sequences; around a fifth lies in the top ten. The sequencing sample was made of peripheral blood. These TCRs come from a human donor with an autoimmune cytopenia or autoimmune hepatitis (not recorded which).

The chain recombines TRBV20-1 with TRBJ1-3; there is no DNA to check the TCRdb D call of TRBD1. This CDR3 has 13 residues. CDR1 and CDR2 (germline): DFQATT, SNEGSKA (reference sequence). CDR3 in amino acids: CSARGVGGNTIYF.

This clonotype is deemed medium-sized by its frequency. The chain uses TRBV15 and TRBJ1-2; no DNA is available, so the TRBD1 call from TCRdb remains unchecked. There are 15 residues in the CDR3. The V gene's germline CDR1 is LNHNV and CDR2 YYDKDF (reference sequence). The chain's CDR3 is CATSRGGTGGYGYTF.

The chain links TRBV6-5 to TRBJ1-5. Germline lookup yields CDR1 MNHEY and CDR2 SVGAGI. This CDR3 region has 13 residues. CDR3 loop: CASSSYSHQPQHF.

This clonotype is identified as medium-sized from frequency. The V and J genes are TRBV30 and TRBJ1-1. Germline V gene sequence: CDR1 GTSNPN, CDR2 SVGIG (reference sequence). The CDR3 has 11 residues. The CDR3 sequence: CAWSVQTEAFF.

The rearrangement uses TRBV24-1 and TRBJ2-2; TCRdb lists TRBD1, though no DNA is available to test this call. This CDR3 comprises 16 residues. CDR1 and CDR2 (germline): KGHDR, SFDVKD. The CDR3 spells CATSDSDRGRTGELFF.

This clonotype registers medium-sized by frequency. J is TRBJ1-4 and V is TRBV6-6. This CDR3 is built from 12 residues. CDR1 is MNHNY, CDR2 SVGAGI, per germline (reference sequence). CDR3 sequence: CASKTANEKLFF.

This clonotype is classed as medium-sized by frequency. The V gene is TRBV6-5, the J gene TRBJ2-2; the D call of TRBD1 rests on TCRdb alone, since no DNA is present to check it. The CDR3 is 11 amino acids. CDR1 MNHEY and CDR2 SVGAGI come from the germline V gene. Here the CDR3 reads CASRGAGELFF.

CDR3: CAGGGFNSPLHF. The gene calls are TRBV19 and TRBJ1-6; as DNA is missing, the TRBD1 call by TCRdb cannot be tested. Germline CDR1 reads LNHDA; CDR2 reads SQIVND (reference sequence). The CDR3 loop spans 12 amino acids.

This sequence joins TRBV7-2 and TRBJ2-4; TCRdb picks TRBD1, but there is no DNA to check that call. The CDR3 is 18 residues long. Germline V gene lookup returns CDR1 SGHTA and CDR2 FQGNSA. This CDR3 is CASSLVQRGPKVKNIQYF.

The chain joins TRBV29-1 to TRBJ1-4; TCRdb outputs TRBD1, but without DNA this stays unchecked. CDR1 is SQVTM and CDR2 is ANQGSEA in the germline V gene. The CDR3 is made up of 13 amino acids. Here the CDR3 reads CSGGGQGVEKLFF. The full variable domain, its missing parts supplied by reference TRBV29-1 and TRBJ1-4, is SAVISQKPSRDICQRGTSLTIQCQVDSQVTMMFWYRQQPGQSLTLIATANQGSEATYESGFVIDKFPISRPNLTFSTLTVSNMSPEDSSIYLCSGGGQGVEKLFFGSGTQLSVL.

This clonotype ranks as medium-sized (0.01 to 0.1%) in terms of frequency. V gene TRBV30 combines with J gene TRBJ2-7; TCRdb selects TRBD2, and the lack of DNA leaves this call unchecked. Germline values: CDR1 GTSNPN, CDR2 SVGIG (reference sequence). The CDR3 length is 13 residues. CDR3 region: CAIRLRAAYEQYF.

The CDR3 is CASRPRDSAYELYF. The J gene is TRBJ2-5, the V gene TRBV6-5; the D call of TRBD1 rests on TCRdb alone, since no DNA is present to check it. There are 14 residues in the CDR3. CDR1 and CDR2 (germline): MNHEY, SVGAGI.

In terms of frequency, this clonotype is medium-sized. J is TRBJ1-2 and V is TRBV30; TCRdb reports TRBD1, a call that lacks DNA to check it against. The CDR3 length is 15 residues. The germline gives CDR1 GTSNPN, CDR2 SVGIG (reference sequence). The chain's CDR3 is CAWSVGGGRTDGYTF.

The genes are TRBV6-5 and TRBJ1-5. The CDR3 consists of 20 residues. Looked up from germline, CDR1 is MNHEY and CDR2 is SVGAGI. CDR3 region: CASSPHFKQSGTYSNQPQHF.